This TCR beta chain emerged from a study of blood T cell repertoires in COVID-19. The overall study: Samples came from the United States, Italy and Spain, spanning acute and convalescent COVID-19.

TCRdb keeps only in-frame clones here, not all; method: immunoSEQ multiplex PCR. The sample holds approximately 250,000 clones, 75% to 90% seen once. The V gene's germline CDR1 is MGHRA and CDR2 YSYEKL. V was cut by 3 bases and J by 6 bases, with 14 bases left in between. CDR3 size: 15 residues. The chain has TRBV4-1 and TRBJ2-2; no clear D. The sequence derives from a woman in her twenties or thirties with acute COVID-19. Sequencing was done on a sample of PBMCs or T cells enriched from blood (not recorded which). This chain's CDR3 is CASSHQNLPAGELFF. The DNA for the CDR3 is TGCGCCAGCAGCCACCAGAACCTGCCAGCCGGGGAGCTGTTTTTT.